Each of the 15 T cell receptor beta chains below was sequenced from the same sample in a study of cytomegalovirus exposure and HLA in healthy donors. Sequenced by immunoSEQ multiplex PCR; TCRdb stores in-frame clones only, minus some. The sample carries some 320,000 clones, 75% to 90% recorded once. Sequences were obtained from PBMCs. The receptors stem from a woman under 40 in good health and CMV-seropositive.

This clone was observed at least ten times. The chain has TRBV29-1 and TRBJ2-1, with D possibly being TRBD1 (5 bases). Trimming took 2 bases from V and 2 from J, leaving 7 bases between them. Germline assignment: CDR1 SQVTM and CDR2 ANQGSEA. The CDR3 consists of 13 residues. CDR3 loop: CSVETGAYNEQFF. The CDR3 DNA is TGCAGCGTTGAAACAGGCGCCTACAATGAGCAGTTCTTC.

J is TRBJ2-1 and V is TRBV30; 10 bases match TRBD2. The CDR3 is 12 residues long. V shed 4 bases and J 10 bases; nucleotides not matched to a gene: 4. Germline V gives CDR1 GTSNPN, CDR2 SVGIG (reference sequence). CDR3 DNA sequence: TGTGCCTGGACGACTAGCGGGCTAGAGCAGTTCTTC. Its protein is CAWTTSGLEQFF.

The chain carries TRBV9 and TRBJ1-1; no clear D gene. This CDR3 is built from 14 residues. Germline V lookup: CDR1 SGDLS, CDR2 YYNGEE. V lost 0 bases and J lost 5, with 11 bases in between. The CDR3 DNA reads as TGTGCCAGCAGCGTAGAGTCGGGGAGGACTGAAGCTTTCTTT. This sequence encodes CASSVESGRTEAFF.

The rearrangement links TRBV5-1 to TRBJ2-1; D gene ambiguous. Between the trimmed V and J ends, which lost 0 bases and 5 bases, there was a span of 12 bases. This CDR3 has 15 amino acids. Germline assignment: CDR1 SGHRS and CDR2 YFSETQ. The CDR3 bases are TGCGCCAGCAGCTTGGAAGTCCTAGTAAACAATGAGCAGTTCTTC. It is translated as CASSLEVLVNNEQFF.

The rearrangement uses TRBV6-6 and TRBJ1-5; D remains ambiguous. From germline, CDR1 is MNHNY and CDR2 SVGAGI (reference sequence). The CDR3 has 14 amino acids. Trimming took off 6 bases at V and 2 bases at J, with 11 bases between the two ends. CDR3 residues: CASSYDIGNQPQHF. CDR3 bases: TGTGCCAGCAGCTACGACATCGGCAATCAGCCCCAGCATTTT.

V usage is TRBV4-3 and J usage is TRBJ2-1; TRBD2 matches 9 bases. V was clipped by 4 bases and J by 7 bases; unmatched bases: 8. Germline CDR1 is LGHNA and CDR2 is YSLEER. The CDR3 runs to 15 residues. CDR3 DNA: TGCGCCAGCAGCCCCGGGACTAGCCCTCGGAATGAGCAGTTCTTC. This gives the protein CASSPGTSPRNEQFF.

The chain combines TRBV6-1 with TRBJ1-5, with D perhaps TRBD1 (5 bases). The V end was cut by 2 bases, the J end by 9 bases, with 14 bases between. The germline gives CDR1 MNHNS, CDR2 SASEGT. There are 14 residues in the CDR3. CDR3 DNA: TGTGCCAGCAGTGAACCGGGGGAGTTGAGGCCCCAGCATTTT. This codes for CASSEPGELRPQHF.

The CDR3: CASSQAGTSGRDEQYF. The CDR3 DNA follows: TGCGCCAGCAGCCAAGCCGGGACTAGCGGGAGAGACGAGCAGTACTTC. V usage is TRBV4-1 and J usage is TRBJ2-7, with 14 nucleotides matching TRBD2. J was trimmed by 5 bases and V by 1 base; bases with no gene match: 4. Germline V lookup: CDR1 MGHRA, CDR2 YSYEKL. This CDR3 has 16 residues.

The rearrangement links TRBV13 to TRBJ2-4; D may correspond to TRBD1 or TRBD2 (6 bases each). With 5 bases removed from V and 0 bases from J, the gap between germline ends came to 26 bases. Germline V gene sequence: CDR1 PRHDT, CDR2 FYEKMQ (reference sequence). CDR3 length equals 20 residues. CDR3 in amino acids: CASSPPLGGNDLIAKNIQYF. The CDR3 region has the DNA TGTGCCAGCAGCCCCCCCCTGGGGGGCAATGATTTAATAGCCAAAAACATTCAGTACTTC.

This clone was seen once. The chain recombines TRBV4-1 with TRBJ2-3, with a weak D call TRBD1 (7 bases). Trimming left V 0 bases short and J 1 base short, with 23 bases between. Germline V gene data show CDR1 as MGHRA and CDR2 as YSYEKL. The CDR3 contains 20 residues. CDR3 bases: TGCGCCAGCAGCCAAGACCCCCCAGGGGGGCTCGGCTTGGGCACAGATACGCAGTATTTT. Encoded protein: CASSQDPPGGLGLGTDTQYF.

DNA of the CDR3: TGTGCCAGCAGTTTGACTAATCCTAACTATGGCTACACCTTC. This encodes CASSLTNPNYGYTF. The chain is built from TRBV28 and TRBJ1-2; D gene uncertain. The germline CDR1 and CDR2 sequences are MDHEN and SYDVKM. CDR3 length: 14 amino acids. V shed 3 bases and J shed 0 bases, with 8 bases lying between them.

This chain joins TRBV25-1 and TRBJ2-6; the match to TRBD2 covers 8 bases. This CDR3 is built from 17 residues. Germline V gene lookup returns CDR1 MGHDK and CDR2 SYGVNS. With V trimmed by 5 bases and J by 1 base, 7 bases remained unmatched. The CDR3 is CASSSRGGGSGANVLTF. CDR3 nucleotides: TGTGCCAGCAGTTCCCGAGGCGGGGGGTCTGGGGCCAACGTCCTGACTTTC.

This chain connects TRBV29-1 to TRBJ2-5; TRBD2 aligns across 7 bases. CDR3 size: 11 residues. V trimming: 7 bases; J trimming: 4 bases; junction bases outside the gene matches: 3. Germline loops: CDR1 SQVTM, CDR2 ANQGSEA. The CDR3 DNA follows: TGCAGCGCCGGCGGGGGAGAGACCCAGTACTTC. Translated: CSAGGGETQYF.

The rearrangement joins TRBV7-3 to TRBJ1-1; D is unresolved. The CDR3 contains 16 residues. From germline, CDR1 is SGHTA and CDR2 FQGTGA. V shed 2 bases and J shed 1 base, with 14 bases lying between them. CDR3 sequence reads: CASSLLVGFANTEAFF. CDR3 in DNA: TGTGCCAGCAGCTTACTAGTGGGATTCGCGAACACTGAAGCTTTCTTT. Using reference TRBV7-3 and TRBJ1-1 for the parts outside the CDR3, the full variable domain is GAGVSQTPSNKVTEKGKYVELRCDPISGHTALYWYRQSLGQGPEFLIYFQGTGAADDSGLPNDRFFAVRPEGSVSTLKIQRTERGDSAVYLCASSLLVGFANTEAFFGQGTRLTVV.

This chain links TRBV7-8 with TRBJ2-1; D call uncertain. V was shortened by 4 bases and J by 2 bases, with 18 bases between the two germline ends. Germline values: CDR1 SGHVS, CDR2 FQNEAQ. There are 17 residues in the CDR3. This CDR3 is CASSSQRFSVTYNEQFF. CDR3 DNA: TGTGCCAGCAGCTCCCAGAGATTCAGCGTCACCTACAATGAGCAGTTCTTC.